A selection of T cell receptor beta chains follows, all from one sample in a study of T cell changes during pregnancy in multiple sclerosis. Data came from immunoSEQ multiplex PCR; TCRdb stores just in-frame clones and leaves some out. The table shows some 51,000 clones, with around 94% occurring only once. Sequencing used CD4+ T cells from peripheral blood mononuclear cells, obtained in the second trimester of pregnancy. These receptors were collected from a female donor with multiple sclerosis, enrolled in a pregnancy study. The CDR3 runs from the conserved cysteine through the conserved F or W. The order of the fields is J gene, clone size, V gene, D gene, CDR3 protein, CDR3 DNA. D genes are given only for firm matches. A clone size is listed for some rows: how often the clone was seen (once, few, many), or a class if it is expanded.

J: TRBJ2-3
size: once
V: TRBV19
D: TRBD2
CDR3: CASRPRGVTDTQYF
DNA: TGTGCCAGTCGCCCCCGGGGGGTCACAGATACGCAGTATTTT

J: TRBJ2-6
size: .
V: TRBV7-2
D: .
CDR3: CASSLVSGGANVLTF
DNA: TGTGCCAGCAGCTTAGTATCAGGAGGGGCCAACGTCCTGACTTTC

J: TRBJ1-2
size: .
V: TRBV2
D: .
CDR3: CATPTQRGFYGYTF
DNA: TGTGCCACCCCTACCCAGCGGGGTTTCTATGGCTACACCTTC

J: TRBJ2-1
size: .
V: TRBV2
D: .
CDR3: CASSEAVQFF
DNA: TGTGCCAGCAGTGAAGCCGTGCAGTTCTTC

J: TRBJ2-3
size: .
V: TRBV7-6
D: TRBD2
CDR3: CASSSLGRLAADTQYF
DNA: TGTGCCAGCAGCTCCCTCGGGCGTCTAGCGGCAGATACGCAGTATTTT

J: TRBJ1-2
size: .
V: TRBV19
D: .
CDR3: CASSILPSNYGYTF
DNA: TGTGCCAGTAGTATCCTCCCTTCTAACTATGGCTACACCTTC

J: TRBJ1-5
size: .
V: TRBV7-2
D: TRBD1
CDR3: CASSLGQGAQPQHF
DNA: TGTGCCAGCAGCTTAGGGCAGGGGGCGCAGCCCCAGCATTTT

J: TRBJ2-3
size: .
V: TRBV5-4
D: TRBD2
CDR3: CASSGTSGGRSTDTQYF
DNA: TGTGCCAGCAGCGGGACTAGCGGGGGCCGAAGCACAGATACGCAGTATTTT

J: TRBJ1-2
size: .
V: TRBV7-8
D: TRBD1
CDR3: CASSKGQGGYGYTF
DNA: TGTGCCAGCAGCAAGGGACAGGGAGGCTATGGCTACACCTTC

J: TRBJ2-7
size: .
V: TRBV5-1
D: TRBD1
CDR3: CASSLGQGTFYEQYF
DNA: TGCGCCAGCAGCTTGGGACAGGGGACTTTCTACGAGCAGTACTTC

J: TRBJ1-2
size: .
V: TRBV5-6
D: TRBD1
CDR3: CASSKTGFYGYTF
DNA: TGTGCCAGCAGCAAGACAGGGTTCTATGGCTACACCTTC

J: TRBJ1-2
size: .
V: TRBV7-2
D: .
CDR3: CASSLEAGRDYGYTF
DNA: TGTGCCAGCAGCTTAGAGGCGGGAAGGGATTATGGCTACACCTTC

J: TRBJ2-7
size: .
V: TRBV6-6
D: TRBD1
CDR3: CASSSGQGIPEQYF
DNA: TGTGCCAGCAGTTCGGGACAGGGGATTCCCGAGCAGTACTTC

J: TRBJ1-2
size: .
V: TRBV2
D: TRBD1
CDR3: CASSGQGLGYGYTF
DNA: TGTGCCAGCAGTGGACAGGGCCTGGGCTATGGCTACACCTTC

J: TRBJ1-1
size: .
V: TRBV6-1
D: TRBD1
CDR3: CASVDRGLDTEAFF
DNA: TGTGCCAGCGTGGACAGGGGGCTCGACACTGAAGCTTTCTTT

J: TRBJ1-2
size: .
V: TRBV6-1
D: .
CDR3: CASSLLGQGAYGYTF
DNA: TGTGCCAGTAGCCTGCTCGGGCAGGGCGCCTATGGCTACACCTTC

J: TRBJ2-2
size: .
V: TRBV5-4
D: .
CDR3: CASSLGGWVTNTGELFF
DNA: TGTGCCAGCAGCTTGGGAGGCTGGGTAACTAACACCGGGGAGCTGTTTTTT

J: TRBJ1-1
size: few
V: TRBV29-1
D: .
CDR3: CSVPDGGSTEAFF
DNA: TGCAGCGTACCGGACGGGGGGAGCACTGAAGCTTTCTTT

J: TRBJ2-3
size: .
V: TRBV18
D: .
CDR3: CASSPELALNRGDTQYF
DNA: TGTGCCAGCTCACCGGAGCTAGCGCTCAACCGGGGAGATACGCAGTATTTT

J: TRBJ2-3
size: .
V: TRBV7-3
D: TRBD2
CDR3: CASRLSGGARNTQYF
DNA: TGTGCCAGCAGACTTAGCGGGGGGGCCCGAAATACGCAGTATTTT

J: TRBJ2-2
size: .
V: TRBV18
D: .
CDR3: CASSPWQLHRGAVF
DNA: TGTGCCAGCTCACCGTGGCAGTTACACCGGGGAGCTGTTTTT

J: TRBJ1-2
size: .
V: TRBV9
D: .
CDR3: CASSVGISIAGDYGYTF
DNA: TGTGCCAGCAGCGTAGGAATCTCCATAGCGGGGGACTATGGCTACACCTTC

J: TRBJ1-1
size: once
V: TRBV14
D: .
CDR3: CASTLSASTEAFF
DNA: TGTGCCAGCACCCTTTCTGCTAGTACTGAAGCTTTCTTT

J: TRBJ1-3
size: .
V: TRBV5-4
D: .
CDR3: CASSLFSRENTIYF
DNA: TGTGCCAGCAGCTTGTTTTCCAGGGAAAACACCATATATTTT

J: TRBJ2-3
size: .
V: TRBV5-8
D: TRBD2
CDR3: CASSLGLAGSDTQYF
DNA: TGTGCCAGCAGCTTGGGACTAGCGGGCTCAGATACGCAGTATTTT

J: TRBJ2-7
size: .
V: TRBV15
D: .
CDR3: CATSRDRQGPYEQYF
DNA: TGTGCCACCAGCAGAGATCGGCAGGGCCCCTACGAGCAGTACTTC

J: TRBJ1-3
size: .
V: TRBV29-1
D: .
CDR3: CSVATLVNSRSGNTIYF
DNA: TGCAGCGTTGCGACTTTGGTAAACTCACGCTCTGGAAACACCATATATTTT

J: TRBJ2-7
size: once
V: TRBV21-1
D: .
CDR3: CASSKATSWDRGFRYEQYF
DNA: TGTGCCAGCAGCAAAGCCACATCATGGGACAGGGGGTTTCGCTACGAGCAGTACTTC

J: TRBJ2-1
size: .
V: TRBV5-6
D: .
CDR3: CASSPPDSNEQFF
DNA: TGTGCCAGCAGCCCCCCCGACAGCAATGAGCAGTTCTTC

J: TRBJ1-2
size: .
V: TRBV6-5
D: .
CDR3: CASSYSREGYGYTF
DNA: TGTGCCAGCAGTTACTCGAGGGAGGGCTATGGCTACACCTTC

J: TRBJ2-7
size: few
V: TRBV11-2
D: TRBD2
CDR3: CASSLVRGGLGEQYF
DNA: TGTGCCAGCAGCTTAGTCCGGGGGGGGCTGGGCGAGCAGTACTTC

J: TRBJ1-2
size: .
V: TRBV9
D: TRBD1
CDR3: CASSGQGAPRYGYTF
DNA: TGTGCCAGCAGCGGACAGGGGGCGCCCAGGTATGGCTACACCTTC

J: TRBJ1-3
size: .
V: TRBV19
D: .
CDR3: CASNAAGNTIYF
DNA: TGTGCCAGTAACGCGGCTGGAAACACCATATATTTT

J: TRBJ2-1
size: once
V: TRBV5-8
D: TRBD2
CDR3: CASIRGSSSYNEQFF
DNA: TGTGCCAGCATCCGCGGGAGTAGCTCCTACAATGAGCAGTTCTTC

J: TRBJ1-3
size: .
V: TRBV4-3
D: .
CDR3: CASSQAVTGGGGGNTIYF
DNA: TGCGCCAGCAGCCAGGCCGTCACGGGGGGGGGCGGTGGAAACACCATATATTTT

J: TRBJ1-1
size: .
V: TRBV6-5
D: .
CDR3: CASSSTGLGNTEAFF
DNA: TGTGCCAGCAGTAGCACAGGATTAGGGAACACTGAAGCTTTCTTT

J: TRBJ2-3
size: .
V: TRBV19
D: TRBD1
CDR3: CASSKAGGSTDTQYF
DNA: TGTGCCAGTAGTAAAGCAGGGGGCAGCACAGATACGCAGTATTTT

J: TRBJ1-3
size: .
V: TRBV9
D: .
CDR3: CASSPRPPNKGLSGNTIYF
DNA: TGTGCCAGCAGTCCCAGGCCCCCAAACAAGGGGCTAAGTGGAAACACCATATATTTT

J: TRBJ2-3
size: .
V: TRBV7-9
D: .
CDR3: CASSAADTQYF
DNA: TGTGCCAGCAGCGCGGCAGATACGCAGTATTTT

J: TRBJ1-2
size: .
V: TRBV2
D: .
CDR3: CASRGLAPINGYTF
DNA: TGTGCCAGCAGGGGACTGGCCCCCATAAATGGCTACACCTTC

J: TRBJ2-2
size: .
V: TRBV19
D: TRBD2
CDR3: CASSTLAGGLGELFF
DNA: TGTGCCAGTAGTACCCTAGCGGGGGGACTCGGGGAGCTGTTTTTT

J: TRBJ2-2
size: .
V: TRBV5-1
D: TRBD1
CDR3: CASIGGTGGVTGELFF
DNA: TGCGCCAGCATTGGCGGGACAGGGGGCGTCACCGGGGAGCTGTTTTTT

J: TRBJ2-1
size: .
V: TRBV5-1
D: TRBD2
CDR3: CASSRAPSGRGVSSSYNEQFF
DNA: TGCGCCAGCAGCCGGGCCCCTTCTGGGCGGGGGGTCTCCAGCTCCTACAATGAGCAGTTCTTC

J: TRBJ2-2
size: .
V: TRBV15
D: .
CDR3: CATSILNAGELFF
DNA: TGTGCCACCAGCATACTTAACGCCGGGGAGCTGTTTTTT

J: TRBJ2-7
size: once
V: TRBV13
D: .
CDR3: CASSRNSYEQYF
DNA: TGTGCCAGCAGTCGGAACAGCTACGAGCAGTACTTC

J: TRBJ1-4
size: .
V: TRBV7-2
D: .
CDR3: CASSPQTGPNEKLFF
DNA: TGTGCCAGCAGCCCCCAGACAGGACCGAATGAAAAACTGTTTTTT

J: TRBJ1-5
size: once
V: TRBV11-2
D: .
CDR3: CASSLGGGGNQPQHF
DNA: TGTGCCAGCAGCTTAGGTGGAGGGGGCAATCAGCCCCAGCATTTT

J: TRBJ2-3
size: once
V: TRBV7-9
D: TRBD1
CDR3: CASSLVQGIGTADTQYF
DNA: TGTGCCAGCAGCTTAGTACAGGGGATAGGCACGGCAGATACGCAGTATTTT

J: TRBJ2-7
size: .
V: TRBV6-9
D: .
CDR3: CASILCWDCAYEQYF
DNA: TGTGCCAGTATCCTTTGCTGGGACTGTGCCTACGAGCAGTACTTC

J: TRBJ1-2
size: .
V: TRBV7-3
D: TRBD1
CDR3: CASSRDRGSYGYTF
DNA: TGTGCCAGCAGCCGGGACAGGGGCAGCTATGGCTACACCTTC

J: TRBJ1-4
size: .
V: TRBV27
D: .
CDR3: CASKGSRRGGNEKLFF
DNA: TGTGCCAGCAAAGGATCGAGGCGGGGTGGTAATGAAAAACTGTTTTTT

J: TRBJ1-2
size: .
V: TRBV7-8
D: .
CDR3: CASSFREDYTF
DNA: TGTGCCAGCAGCTTCCGGGAAGACTACACCTTC

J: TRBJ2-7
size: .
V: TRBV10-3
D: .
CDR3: CAISTDSGYEQYF
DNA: TGTGCCATCAGTACGGACAGTGGCTACGAGCAGTACTTC

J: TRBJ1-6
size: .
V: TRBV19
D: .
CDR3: CASSSQTWSGLNSPLHF
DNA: TGTGCCAGTAGTTCTCAGACCTGGAGCGGATTAAATTCACCCCTCCACTTT

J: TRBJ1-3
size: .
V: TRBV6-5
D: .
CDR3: CASSYTVSSGNTIYF
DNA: TGTGCCAGCAGTTACACAGTTTCCTCTGGAAACACCATATATTTT

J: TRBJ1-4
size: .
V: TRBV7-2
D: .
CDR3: CASSLPGPPNEKLFF
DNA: TGTGCCAGCAGCCTTCCAGGGCCACCTAATGAAAAACTGTTTTTT

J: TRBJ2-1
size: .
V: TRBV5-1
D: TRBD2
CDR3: CASVKTSGGAIDEQFF
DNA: TGCGCCAGCGTGAAAACTAGCGGGGGGGCCATAGATGAGCAGTTCTTC